These 2 T cell receptor beta chains originate from one sample sequenced in a study of blood T cells in healthy people across ages. Primers used in a second PCR of about 6 to 12 cycles were a sample-barcoded 5' primer and a J-beta primer mix. TCRdb reprocessed the 5' RACE reads via MiXCR and lists one record per CDR3 protein. The sample includes approximately 670,000 distinct CDR3 sequences, less than 45% of them seen just once. Sequencing was carried out using blood. All receptors come from a man older than 75 in good health.

The chain links TRBV11-1 to TRBJ2-5; D gene unclear. CDR3 length equals 16 residues. Trimming pared 2 bases from V and 9 bases from J, leaving 22 bases between. Germline-derived CDR1 and CDR2 are SGHAT and FQDESV (reference sequence). The CDR3 reads CASSLWAGGSLWPQYF. The DNA of the CDR3 is TGTGCCAGCAGCTTATGGGCTGGCGGCTCCCTTTGGCCCCAGTACTTC. The variable domain in full, completed from reference TRBV11-1 and TRBJ2-5, reads EAEVAQSPRYKITEKSQAVAFWCDPISGHATLYWYRQILGQGPELLVQFQDESVVDDSQLPKDRFSAERLKGVDSTLKIQPAELGDSAMYLCASSLWAGGSLWPQYFGPGTRLLVL.

This clonotype was detected ten times or more. This chain links TRBV12-3 or TRBV12-4 with TRBJ2-1; D not resolved. V was pared by 5 bases and J by 0 bases, with 8 bases between. There are 14 residues in the CDR3. In DNA, the CDR3 is TGTGCCAGCAGTCGGACGAGCTCCTACAATGAGCAGTTCTTC. Protein sequence: CASSRTSSYNEQFF.